This TCR beta chain originates from a study of cytomegalovirus exposure and HLA in healthy donors. Study findings and constraints: Earlier analysis found most TCR beta V segments productive about 90% or about 30% of the time. The likely origin of a cluster of highly shared sequence variants was a sequencing artifact.

Healthy bone marrow donors made up the cohort. The CDR3 totals 14 residues. The J segment lost 0 bases and the V segment lost 5 bases, leaving 1 base of the junction unmatched. CDR1 LNHDA and CDR2 SQIVND come from the germline V gene (reference sequence). Amplification used 60 Vbeta primers and 13 Jbeta primers. Some clones are missing from TCRdb's copy, which holds only in-frame ones; the method was immunoSEQ multiplex PCR. The data include about 190,000 clones; the top ten clones carry over 0.75%. With respect to this clone: Its specificity is not known.

Sequenced input: PBMCs. The source of this sequence is a woman between 25 and 40 years old in good health and CMV-seropositive. The gene calls are TRBV19 and TRBJ1-1; TRBD1 agrees at 9 bases. CDR3 in DNA: TGTGCCAGTAGTCGGACAGGGGTGAACACTGAAGCTTTCTTT. This translates into CASSRTGVNTEAFF.